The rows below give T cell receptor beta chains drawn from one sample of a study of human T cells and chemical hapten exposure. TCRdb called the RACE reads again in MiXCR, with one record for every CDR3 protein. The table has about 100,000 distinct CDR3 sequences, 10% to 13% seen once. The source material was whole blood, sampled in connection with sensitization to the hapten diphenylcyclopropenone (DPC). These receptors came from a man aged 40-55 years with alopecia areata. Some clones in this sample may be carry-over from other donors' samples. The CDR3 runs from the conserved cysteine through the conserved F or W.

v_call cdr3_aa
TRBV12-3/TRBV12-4 CASSSGLYSNQPQHF
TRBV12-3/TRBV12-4 CASSFSFGGAFF
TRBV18 CASSLNSVADTQYF
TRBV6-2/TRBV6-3 CASKKVLSGTDTQYF
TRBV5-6 CASTPGTSYNSPLHF
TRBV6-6 CASTMGGSSGNTIYF
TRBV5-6 CASSLLAGGFYNEQFF
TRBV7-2 CASSLGGFSTDTQYF
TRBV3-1 CASSQLAGEGTLNPHQYF
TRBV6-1 CASRGEVAKNIQYF
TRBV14 CASSPRTGTEQYF
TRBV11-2 CASSLNPWVAETQYF
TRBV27 CASSLRDNSPLHF
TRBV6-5 CASSYSTSSSYNEQFF
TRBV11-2 CASSLSELISTDTQYF
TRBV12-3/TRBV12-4 CASSPTGFQPQHF
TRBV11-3 CASSHRDRAFPGSSEAFF
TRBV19 CASSRTSGSSETQYF
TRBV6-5 CASSLYPPGVAGNQPQHF
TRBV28 CASSLSAWGQEKLFF
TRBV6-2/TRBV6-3 CASSYSGTSGRAKNNEQFF
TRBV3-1 CASSQGQGNYGYTF
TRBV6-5 CASSYDRALDTQYF
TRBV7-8 CASRPLSSYNEQFF
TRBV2 CASSESPRVLGETQYF
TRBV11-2 CASSLVPPRTGQGTEAFF
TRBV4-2 CASSQVRDSGNTIYF
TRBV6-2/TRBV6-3 CASTPRGTLLGQPQHF
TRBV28 CASSNTRPRDKEDQPQHF
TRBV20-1 CSASAGGLYNEQFF
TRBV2 CASRGGPDGSTDTQYF
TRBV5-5 CASSLLAGTGELFF
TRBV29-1 CSVEEVTSRDTQYF
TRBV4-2 CASSPDRSREAFF
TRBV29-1 CSVNDGPYGYTF
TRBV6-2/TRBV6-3 CASSPRSGQGPAYEQYF
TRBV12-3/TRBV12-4 CASSLASPGQGEKLFF
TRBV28 CASRGGGARNEQYF
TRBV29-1 CSVQGQGGYGYTF
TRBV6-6 CASRREFTGELFF
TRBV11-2 CASSLGGGQETQYF
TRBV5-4 CASSLDRGGVVTQYF
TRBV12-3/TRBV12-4 CASSTPDSNTDTQYF
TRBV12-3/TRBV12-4 CASSLNIAGDGGEQFF
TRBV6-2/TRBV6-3 CASSWPGTSGRGNEQFF
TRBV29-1 CSVERGTGGRYEQYF
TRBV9 CASSVVPSTDTQYF
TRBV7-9 CASSLGGGVMEQYF